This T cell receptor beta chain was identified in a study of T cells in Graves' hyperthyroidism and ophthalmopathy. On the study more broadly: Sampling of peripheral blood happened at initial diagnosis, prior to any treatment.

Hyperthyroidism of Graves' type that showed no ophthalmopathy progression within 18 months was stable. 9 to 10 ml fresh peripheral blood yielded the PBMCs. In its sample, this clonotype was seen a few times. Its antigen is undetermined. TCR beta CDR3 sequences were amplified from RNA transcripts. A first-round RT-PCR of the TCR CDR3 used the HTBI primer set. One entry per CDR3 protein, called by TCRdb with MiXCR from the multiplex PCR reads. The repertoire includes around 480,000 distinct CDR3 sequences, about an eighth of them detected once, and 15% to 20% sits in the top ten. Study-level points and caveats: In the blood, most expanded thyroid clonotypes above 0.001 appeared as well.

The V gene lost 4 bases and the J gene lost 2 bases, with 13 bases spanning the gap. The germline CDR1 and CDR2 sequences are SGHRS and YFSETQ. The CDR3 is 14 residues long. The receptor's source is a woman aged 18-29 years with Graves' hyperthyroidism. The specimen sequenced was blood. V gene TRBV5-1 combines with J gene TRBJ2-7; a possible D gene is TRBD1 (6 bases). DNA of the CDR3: TGCGCCAGCAGCCCTGGGGGCATGACCTACGAGCAGTACGTC. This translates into CASSPGGMTYEQYV.